This T cell receptor (beta chain) emerged from a study of shared T cell receptors in the human thymus. Sequenced by immunoSEQ multiplex PCR; TCRdb stores in-frame clones only, minus some. This table holds approximately 760,000 clones, 80% to 90% found once. The CDR3 covers 12 residues. Germline V gene data show CDR1 as MGHDK and CDR2 as SYGVNS. The trim removed 4 bases at V and 10 bases at J, leaving 6 bases unmatched. The same specimen was also included in a second study, on human thymus T cells.

The clonotype comes from a girl under three years old with a congenital heart defect. This sequence joins TRBV25-1 and TRBJ1-1; TRBD1 aligns across 7 bases. Sequencing input: thymocytes. CDR3 nucleotide sequence: TGTGCCAGCAGTGGAACAGGGGTCGGAGCTTTCTTT. Translation gives CASSGTGVGAFF. Full variable domain (remainder filled in from reference TRBV25-1 and TRBJ1-1): EADIYQTPRYLVIGTGKKITLECSQTMGHDKMYWYQQDPGMELHLIHYSYGVNSTEKGDLSSESTVSRIRTEHFPLTLESARPSHTSQYLCASSGTGVGAFFGQGTRLTVV.